This T cell receptor beta chain was captured in a study of read filtering for tumor transcriptome and immune sequencing. Study findings and constraints: Single-read clonotypes: about 82% of IR-seq clonotypes (around 3.6% of reads), 60% to 75% of RNA-seq clonotypes (roughly 49% of reads).

This clonotype occurred many times. The antigen is undetermined. V lost 4 bases, J lost 5 bases, and 4 bases stayed unmatched. The CDR3 is made up of 15 amino acids. Looked up from germline, CDR1 is MGHRA and CDR2 is YSYEKL. From approximately 400 ng of RNA, a library with molecular barcoded alpha/delta and beta/gamma adaptors was made. Each CDR3 protein gets one entry after TCRdb re-called the reads with MiXCR. The profile covers tens of thousands of distinct CDR3 sequences, with approximately 19% appearing a single time and roughly two fifths taken by the ten largest. Sampling of bone marrow took place during active disease in every patient.

The specimen sequenced was a population of CD138-negative cells sorted from bone marrow. The TCR was taken from a donor older than 35 with multiple myeloma. The V call is TRBV4-1, the J call TRBJ2-1; 11 bases are a match to TRBD2. CDR3 nucleotide sequence: TGCGCCAGCAGCCCCCTGGGACTAGCGGACAATGAGCAGTTCTTC. Its protein product is CASSPLGLADNEQFF.